This T cell receptor beta chain is drawn from a study of cytomegalovirus exposure and HLA in healthy donors. General observations from the study: Researchers reportedly found TCR beta sequences accurately predicted most subjects' HLA-A and HLA-B alleles. The dataset shows that most TCR sequences were rare, while some public TCRs occurred in many donors. Several V segments, TRBV6-2 and TRBV6-3 among them, could not be told apart and were dropped. Later genetic work tied a missense DCLRE1C variant to beta-chain V and J trimming.

A note on this clone: Its target is unknown.

PCR employed 60 Vbeta and 13 Jbeta primers. Using immunoSEQ multiplex PCR, the repertoire was profiled, and TCRdb retains in-frame clones only, with some absent. The sample has about 170,000 clones, approximately 71% seen once. The V gene lost 5 bases and the J gene lost 6 bases, with 14 bases spanning the gap. The CDR3 length is 15 residues. Germline V gene lookup returns CDR1 MNHEY and CDR2 SVGAGI. The chain combines TRBV6-5 with TRBJ1-6; D gene ambiguous. Sequenced: PBMCs. This clonotype was sampled from a girl between 5 and 17 years old in good health and CMV-seronegative. The CDR3 bases are TGTGCCAGCAGTAACATGGGAGGCCTTAATTCACCCCTCCACTTT. The encoded protein is CASSNMGGLNSPLHF.